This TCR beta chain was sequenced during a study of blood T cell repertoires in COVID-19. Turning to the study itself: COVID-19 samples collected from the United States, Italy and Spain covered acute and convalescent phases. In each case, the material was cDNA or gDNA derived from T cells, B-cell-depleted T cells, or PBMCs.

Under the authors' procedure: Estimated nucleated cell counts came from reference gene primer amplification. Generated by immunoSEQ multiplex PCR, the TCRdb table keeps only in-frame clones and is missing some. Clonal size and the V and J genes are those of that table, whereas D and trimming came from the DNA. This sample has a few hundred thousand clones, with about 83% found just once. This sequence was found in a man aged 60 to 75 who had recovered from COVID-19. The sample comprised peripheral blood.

Here the CDR3 reads CASSYTGLLTDTQYF. CDR3 nucleotides: TGTGCCAGCAGCTATACAGGGTTGCTCACAGATACGCAGTATTTT. The J gene is TRBJ2-3, the V gene TRBV7-8; TRBD1 is a possible D gene (6 bases). Germline CDR1 is SGHVS and CDR2 is FQNEAQ. The V and J ends lost 4 bases and 2 bases respectively, with 13 bases between them. CDR3 size: 15 residues.